This T cell receptor (beta chain) is from a study of T cells in Graves' hyperthyroidism and ophthalmopathy. Hyperthyroidism in the patients, aged 18 to 65, was newly diagnosed and under 2 months in duration. This clonotype was found many times. Its antigen is unknown. Trimming cost V 1 base and J 6 bases, with 12 bases left between them. The germline V gene encodes CDR1 LGHDT and CDR2 YNNKEL (reference sequence). The CDR3 has 14 amino acids. Template material for amplifying TCR beta CDR3 regions consisted of RNA transcripts. HTBI primers were used for first-round RT-PCR of the TCR CDR3. TCRdb passed the multiplex PCR reads through MiXCR, listing each CDR3 protein once. Of 250,000 to 350,000 distinct CDR3 sequences in the sample, roughly 17% were seen once. Points from the study as a whole: Most thyroid clonotypes expanded above 0.001 were also detected in blood. A model of 13 V-J features distinguished ophthalmopathy from stable hyperthyroidism.

V is TRBV3-1 and J is TRBJ1-1; possibly TRBD1 for D (5 bases). This clonotype was sampled from a man aged 25 to 40 with Graves' hyperthyroidism. The sequenced material came from blood. CDR3 region: CASSQGEGFPEAFF. The CDR3 DNA sequence: TGTGCCAGCAGCCAAGGGGAGGGGTTTCCTGAAGCTTTCTTT.